The T cell receptor beta chain under discussion was sequenced for a study of blood T cell repertoires in COVID-19. Using immunoSEQ multiplex PCR, the repertoire was profiled, and TCRdb retains in-frame clones only, with some absent. The table lists some 240,000 clones, 88% of them singletons, with around 3.1% in the top ten. Germline assignment: CDR1 SGHNT and CDR2 YYREEE (reference sequence). V was clipped by 4 bases and J by 5 bases, with 12 bases between them. The CDR3 covers 13 residues. J is TRBJ1-1 and V is TRBV5-4, with a tentative D call TRBD1 (6 bases). The specimen sequenced was PBMCs or T cells enriched from blood (not recorded which). This clonotype was obtained from a woman between 40 and 55 years old who had been exposed to COVID-19. The CDR3 DNA follows: TGTGCCAGCAGCCCCGAGGGGGGGACTGAAGCTTTCTTT. Translation: CASSPEGGTEAFF. The full variable domain, in which reference TRBV5-4 and TRBJ1-1 provide the parts outside the CDR3, is ETGVTQSPTHLIKTRGQQVTLRCSSQSGHNTVSWYQQALGQGPQFIFQYYREEENGRGNFPPRFSGLQFPNYSSELNVNALELDDSALYLCASSPEGGTEAFFGQGTRLTVV.